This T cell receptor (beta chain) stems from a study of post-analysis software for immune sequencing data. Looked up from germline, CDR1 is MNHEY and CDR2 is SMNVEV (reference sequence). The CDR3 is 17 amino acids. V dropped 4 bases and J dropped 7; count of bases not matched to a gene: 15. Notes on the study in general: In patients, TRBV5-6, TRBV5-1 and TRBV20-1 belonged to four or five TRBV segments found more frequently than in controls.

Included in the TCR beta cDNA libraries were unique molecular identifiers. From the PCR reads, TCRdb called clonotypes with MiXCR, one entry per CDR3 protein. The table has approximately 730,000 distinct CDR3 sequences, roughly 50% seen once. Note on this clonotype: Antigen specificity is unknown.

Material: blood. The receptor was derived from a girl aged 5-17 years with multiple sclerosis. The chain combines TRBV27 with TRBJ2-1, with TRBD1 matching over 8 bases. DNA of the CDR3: TGTGCCAGCAGTTCGTCAACGGGACAGGAGTCTTGGAATGAGCAGTTCTTC. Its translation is CASSSSTGQESWNEQFF.